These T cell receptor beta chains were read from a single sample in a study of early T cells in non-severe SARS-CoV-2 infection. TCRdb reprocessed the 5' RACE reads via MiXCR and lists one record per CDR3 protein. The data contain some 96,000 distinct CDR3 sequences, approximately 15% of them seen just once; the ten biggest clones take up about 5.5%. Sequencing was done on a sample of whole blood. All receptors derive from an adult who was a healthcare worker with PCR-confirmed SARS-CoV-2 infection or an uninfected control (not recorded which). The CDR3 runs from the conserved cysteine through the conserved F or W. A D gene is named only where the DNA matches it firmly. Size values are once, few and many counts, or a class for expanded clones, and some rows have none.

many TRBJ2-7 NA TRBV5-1 CASSLDPGRDEQYF TGCGCCAGCAGCTTGGATCCAGGGCGGGACGAGCAGTACTTC
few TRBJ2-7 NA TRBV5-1 CASSLSSAEQYF TGCGCCAGCAGCTTATCTTCCGCGGAGCAGTACTTC
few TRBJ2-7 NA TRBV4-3 CASSQDPPGAYEQYF TGCGCCAGCAGCCAAGATCCCCCGGGGGCTTACGAGCAGTACTTC
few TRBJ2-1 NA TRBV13 CASSHLRSWENVHEQFF TGTGCCAGCAGCCACCTGCGGTCGTGGGAGAACGTACATGAGCAGTTCTTC
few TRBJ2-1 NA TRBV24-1 CATSDPTGSYNEQFF TGTGCCACCAGTGACCCGACAGGTTCCTACAATGAGCAGTTCTTC
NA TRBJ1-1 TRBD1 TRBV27 CASSLWTGAEAFF TGTGCCAGCAGTCTGTGGACAGGGGCTGAAGCTTTCTTT
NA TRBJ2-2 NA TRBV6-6 CASSYSRLTGELFF TGTGCCAGCAGTTACTCGAGACTCACCGGGGAGCTGTTTTTT
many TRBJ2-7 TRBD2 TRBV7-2 CASTVGGYEQYF TGTGCCAGCACCGTGGGGGGGTACGAGCAGTACTTC
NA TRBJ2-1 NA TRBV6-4 CASSEGVGGNEQFF TGTGCCAGCAGCGAGGGCGTTGGGGGCAATGAGCAGTTCTTC
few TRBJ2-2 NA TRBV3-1 CASSPQRTRGELFF TGTGCCAGCAGCCCCCAGAGGACACGGGGGGAGCTGTTTTTT
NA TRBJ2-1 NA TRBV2 CVTSGNVYNEQFF TGTGTCACCTCGGGAAACGTGTACAATGAGCAGTTCTTC
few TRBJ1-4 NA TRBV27 CAERRSGKLFF TGTGCCGAACGGCGGTCGGGAAAACTGTTTTTT
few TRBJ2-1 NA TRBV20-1 CSARTTPYYNEQFF TGCAGTGCTAGGACTACCCCCTACTACAATGAGCAGTTCTTC
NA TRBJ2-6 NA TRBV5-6 CASSTYAYGVKTGANVLIF TGTGCCAGCAGCACTTACGCCTACGGAGTTAAGACTGGGGCCAACGTCCTGATTTTC
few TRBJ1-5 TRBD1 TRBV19 CASKTLGQNNQPQHF TGTGCCAGTAAGACGTTGGGACAGAACAATCAGCCCCAGCATTTT
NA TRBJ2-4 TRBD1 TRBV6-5 CASSYNRGNIQYF TGTGCCAGCAGTTACAACAGGGGAAACATTCAGTACTTC
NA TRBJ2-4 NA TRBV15 CATSRDPAGNIQYF TGTGCCACCAGCAGAGATCCAGCGGGAAACATTCAGTACTTC
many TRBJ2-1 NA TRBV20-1 CSARGPSYNEQFF TGCAGTGCTAGAGGTCCTTCCTACAATGAGCAGTTCTTC
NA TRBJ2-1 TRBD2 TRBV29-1 CSVDIGTSGTYNEQFF TGCAGCGTTGACATAGGGACTAGCGGGACATACAATGAGCAGTTCTTC
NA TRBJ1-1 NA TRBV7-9 CASSLAQGEAFF TGTGCCAGCAGCTTAGCACAGGGTGAAGCTTTCTTT
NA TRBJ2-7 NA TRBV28 CASTYPRGNFYEQYF TGTGCCAGCACCTACCCTCGGGGGAACTTCTACGAGCAGTACTTC
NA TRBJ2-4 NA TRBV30 CAWYSLAKNIQYF TGTGCCTGGTACAGCCTAGCCAAAAACATTCAGTACTTC
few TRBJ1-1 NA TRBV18 CASSPDSNTEAFF TGTGCCAGCTCACCAGACAGTAACACTGAAGCTTTCTTT
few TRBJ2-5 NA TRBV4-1 CASPSEDRGETQYF TGCGCCAGCCCGTCGGAGGACCGGGGAGAGACCCAGTACTTC
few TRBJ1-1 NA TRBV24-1 CATMREGYTEAFF TGTGCCACCATGAGGGAGGGGTACACTGAAGCTTTCTTT
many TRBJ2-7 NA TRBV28 CASSCTGSYEQYF TGTGCCAGCAGTTGCACGGGCTCCTACGAGCAGTACTTC
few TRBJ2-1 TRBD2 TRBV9 CASSTSGISYNEQFF TGTGCCAGCAGCACTAGCGGGATCTCCTACAATGAGCAGTTCTTC
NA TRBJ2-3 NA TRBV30 CAWSETGWTDTQYF TGTGCCTGGAGTGAAACAGGGTGGACAGATACGCAGTATTTT
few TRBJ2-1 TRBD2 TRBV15 CATSPAGLDHNEQFF TGTGCCACCAGCCCCGCAGGACTAGACCACAATGAGCAGTTCTTC
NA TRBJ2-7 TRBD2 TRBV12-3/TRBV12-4 CASSPGGGWNEQYF TGTGCCAGCAGTCCGGGGGGGGGTTGGAACGAGCAGTACTTC
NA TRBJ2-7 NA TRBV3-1 CASSLRSARGLDSNEQYF TGTGCCAGCAGCCTCCGCTCCGCCCGTGGGCTAGACTCTAACGAGCAGTACTTC